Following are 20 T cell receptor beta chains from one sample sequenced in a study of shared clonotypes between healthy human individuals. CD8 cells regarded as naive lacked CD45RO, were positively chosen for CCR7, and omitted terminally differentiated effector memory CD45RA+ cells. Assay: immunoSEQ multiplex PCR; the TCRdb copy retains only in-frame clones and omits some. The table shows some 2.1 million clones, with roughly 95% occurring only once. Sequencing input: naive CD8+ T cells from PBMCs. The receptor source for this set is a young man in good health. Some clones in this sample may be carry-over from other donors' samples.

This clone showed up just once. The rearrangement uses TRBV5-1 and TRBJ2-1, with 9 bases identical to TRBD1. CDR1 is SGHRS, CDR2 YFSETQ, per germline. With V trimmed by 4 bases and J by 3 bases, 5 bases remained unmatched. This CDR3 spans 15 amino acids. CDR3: CASSARDRVYNEQFF. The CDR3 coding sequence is TGCGCCAGCAGCGCCCGGGACAGGGTCTACAATGAGCAGTTCTTC.

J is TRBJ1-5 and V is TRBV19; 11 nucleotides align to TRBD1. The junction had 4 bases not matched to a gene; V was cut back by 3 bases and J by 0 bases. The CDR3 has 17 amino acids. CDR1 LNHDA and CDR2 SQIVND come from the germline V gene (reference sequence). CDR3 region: CASSMGQGGYSNQPQHF. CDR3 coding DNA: TGTGCCAGTAGTATGGGACAGGGGGGCTATAGCAATCAGCCCCAGCATTTT.

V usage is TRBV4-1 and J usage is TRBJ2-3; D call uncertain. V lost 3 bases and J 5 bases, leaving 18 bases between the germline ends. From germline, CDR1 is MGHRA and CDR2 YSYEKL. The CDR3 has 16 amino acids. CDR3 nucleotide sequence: TGCGCCAGCAGCCACAGAGGCCAGCTCCTTAAAGATACGCAGTATTTT. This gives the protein CASSHRGQLLKDTQYF.

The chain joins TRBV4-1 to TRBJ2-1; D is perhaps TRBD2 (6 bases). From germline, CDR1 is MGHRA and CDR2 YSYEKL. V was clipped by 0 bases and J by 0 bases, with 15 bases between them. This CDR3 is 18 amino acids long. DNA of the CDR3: TGCGCCAGCAGCCAAGAAGAAGGTAGCGGCTACTCCTACAATGAGCAGTTCTTC. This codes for CASSQEEGSGYSYNEQFF.

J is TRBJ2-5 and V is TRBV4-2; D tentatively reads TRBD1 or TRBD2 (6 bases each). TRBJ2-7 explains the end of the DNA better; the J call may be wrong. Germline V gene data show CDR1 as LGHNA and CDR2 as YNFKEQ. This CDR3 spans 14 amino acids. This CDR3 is CASSQVGGSYEQYF. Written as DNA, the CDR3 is TGTGCCAGCAGCCAAGTAGGGGGGTCCTACGAGCAGTACTTC.

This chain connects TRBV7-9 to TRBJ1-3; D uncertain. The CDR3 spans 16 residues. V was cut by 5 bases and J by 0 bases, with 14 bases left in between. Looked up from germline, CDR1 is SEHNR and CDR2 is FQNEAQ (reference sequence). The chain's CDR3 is CASSHGRRVSGNTIYF. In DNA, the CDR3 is TGTGCCAGCAGCCACGGAAGGAGAGTCTCTGGAAACACCATATATTTT.

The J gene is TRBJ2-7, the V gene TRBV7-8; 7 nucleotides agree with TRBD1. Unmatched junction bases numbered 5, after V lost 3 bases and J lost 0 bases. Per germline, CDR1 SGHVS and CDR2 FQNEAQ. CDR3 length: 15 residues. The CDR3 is CASSFDRVGSYEQYF. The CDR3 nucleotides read TGTGCCAGCAGCTTTGACAGGGTCGGCTCCTACGAGCAGTACTTC.

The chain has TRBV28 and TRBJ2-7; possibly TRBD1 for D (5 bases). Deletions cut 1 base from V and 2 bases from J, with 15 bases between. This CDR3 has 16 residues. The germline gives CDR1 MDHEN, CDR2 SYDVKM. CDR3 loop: CASSLYRQGLTYEQYF. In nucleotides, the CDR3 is TGTGCCAGCAGTTTATATCGGCAGGGCCTTACCTACGAGCAGTACTTC.

The CDR3 loop is CASSESQPDYGYTF. CDR3 sequence (DNA): TGTGCCAGCAGTGAATCCCAACCAGACTATGGCTACACCTTC. This chain links TRBV25-1 with TRBJ1-2; D is unclear. V shed 1 base and J shed 3 bases, with 9 bases lying between them. This CDR3 has 14 amino acids. Germline assignment: CDR1 MGHDK and CDR2 SYGVNS.

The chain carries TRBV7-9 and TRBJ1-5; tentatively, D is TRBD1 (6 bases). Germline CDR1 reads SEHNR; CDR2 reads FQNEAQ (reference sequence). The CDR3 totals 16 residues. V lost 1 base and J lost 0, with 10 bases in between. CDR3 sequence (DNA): TGTGCCAGCAGCTTAGGGACAGCCAATAGCAATCAGCCCCAGCATTTT. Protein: CASSLGTANSNQPQHF. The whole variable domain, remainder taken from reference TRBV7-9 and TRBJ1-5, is DTGVSQNPRHKITKRGQNVTFRCDPISEHNRLYWYRQTLGQGPEFLTYFQNEAQLEKSRLLSDRFSAERPKGSFSTLEIQRTEQGDSAMYLCASSLGTANSNQPQHFGDGTRLSIL.

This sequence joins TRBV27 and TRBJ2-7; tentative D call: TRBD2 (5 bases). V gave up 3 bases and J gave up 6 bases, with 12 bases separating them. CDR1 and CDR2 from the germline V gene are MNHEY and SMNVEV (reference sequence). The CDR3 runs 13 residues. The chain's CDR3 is CASSFERSPEQYF. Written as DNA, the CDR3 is TGTGCCAGCAGTTTTGAGCGGAGCCCCGAGCAGTACTTC.

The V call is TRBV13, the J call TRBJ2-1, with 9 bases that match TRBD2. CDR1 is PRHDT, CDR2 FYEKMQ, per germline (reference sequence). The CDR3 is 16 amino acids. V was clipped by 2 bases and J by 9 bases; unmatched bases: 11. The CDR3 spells CASSLSSGVAGVEQFF. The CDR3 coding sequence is TGTGCCAGCAGCTTATCGTCCGGGGTAGCGGGAGTTGAGCAGTTCTTC.

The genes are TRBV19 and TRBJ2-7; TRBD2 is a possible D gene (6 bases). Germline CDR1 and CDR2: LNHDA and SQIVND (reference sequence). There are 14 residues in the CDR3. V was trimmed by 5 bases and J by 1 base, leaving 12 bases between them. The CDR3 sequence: CASSSLAQSYEQYF. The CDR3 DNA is TGTGCCAGTAGTTCCCTAGCGCAGTCCTACGAGCAGTACTTC.

The CDR3 DNA follows: TGTGCCAGCAGTGAAATGGGAGGGGCGAAATATGGCTACACCTTC. It specifies CASSEMGGAKYGYTF. The rearrangement joins TRBV2 to TRBJ1-2; TRBD1 is a possible D gene (5 bases). Trimming stripped 2 bases from V and 5 bases from J, with 15 bases between. Looked up from germline, CDR1 is SNHLY and CDR2 is FYNNEI. The CDR3 totals 15 residues.

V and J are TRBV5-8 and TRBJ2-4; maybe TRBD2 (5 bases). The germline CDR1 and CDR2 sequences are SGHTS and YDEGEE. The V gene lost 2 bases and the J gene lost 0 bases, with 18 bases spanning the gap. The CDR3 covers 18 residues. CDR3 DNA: TGTGCCAGCAGCTTTGAGGGCCCCGGCGCCTTAGCCAAAAACATTCAGTACTTC. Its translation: CASSFEGPGALAKNIQYF.

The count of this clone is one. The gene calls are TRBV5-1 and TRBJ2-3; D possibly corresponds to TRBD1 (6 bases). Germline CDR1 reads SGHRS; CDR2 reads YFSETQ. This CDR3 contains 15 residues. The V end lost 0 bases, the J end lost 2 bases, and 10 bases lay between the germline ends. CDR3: CASSLAPGDTDTQYF. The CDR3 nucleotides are TGCGCCAGCAGCTTGGCTCCAGGGGACACAGATACGCAGTATTTT. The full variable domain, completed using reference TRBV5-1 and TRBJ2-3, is KAGVTQTPRYLIKTRGQQVTLSCSPISGHRSVSWYQQTPGQGLQFLFEYFSETQRNKGNFPGRFSGRQFSNSRSEMNVSTLELGDSALYLCASSLAPGDTDTQYFGPGTRLTVL.

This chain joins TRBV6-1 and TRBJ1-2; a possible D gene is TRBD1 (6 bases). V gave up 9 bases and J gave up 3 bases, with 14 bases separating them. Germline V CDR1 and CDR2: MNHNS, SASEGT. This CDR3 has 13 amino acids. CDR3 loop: CASIGGPYYGYTF. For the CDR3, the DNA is TGTGCCAGTATCGGGGGGCCTTACTATGGCTACACCTTC.

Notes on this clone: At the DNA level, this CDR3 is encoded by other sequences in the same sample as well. The CDR3, as DNA: TGTGCCAGCAGTTTGGGGAAAAACACTGAAGCTTTCTTT. Its protein is CASSLGKNTEAFF. This rearrangement joins TRBV28 to TRBJ1-1, with no clear D. Germline-derived CDR1 and CDR2 are MDHEN and SYDVKM. The CDR3 has 13 residues. Trimming pared 3 bases from V and 2 bases from J, leaving 7 bases between.

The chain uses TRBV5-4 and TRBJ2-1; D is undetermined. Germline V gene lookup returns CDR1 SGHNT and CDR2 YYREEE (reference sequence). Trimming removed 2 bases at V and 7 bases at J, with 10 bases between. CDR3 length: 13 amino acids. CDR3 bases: TGTGCCAGCAGCTTTTCCCAGCTGAATGAGCAGTTCTTC. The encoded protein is CASSFSQLNEQFF.

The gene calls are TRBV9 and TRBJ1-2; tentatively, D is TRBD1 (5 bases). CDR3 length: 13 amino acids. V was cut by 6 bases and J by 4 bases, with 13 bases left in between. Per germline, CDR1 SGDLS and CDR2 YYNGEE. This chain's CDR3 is CASNMGRVYGYTF. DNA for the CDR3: TGTGCCAGCAATATGGGGCGCGTCTATGGCTACACCTTC.